This entry features one TCR beta chain sequence. This sample was taken from a study of cytomegalovirus exposure and HLA in healthy donors. The CDR3 has 15 residues. The germline V gene has CDR1 LNHDA and CDR2 SQIVND (reference sequence). Trimming cost V 1 base and J 4 bases, with 10 bases left between them. PCR amplification relied on 60 Vbeta primers (plus 13 Jbeta primers). Produced via immunoSEQ multiplex PCR; TCRdb's table is partial and in-frame only. The table has about 43,000 clones, about 60% seen once. Material: PBMCs. This receptor was identified in a man in his 60s in good health and CMV-seropositive. The V call is TRBV19, the J call TRBJ2-2, with D uncertain. The CDR3 loop is CASSIAGSTTGELFF. For the CDR3, the DNA is TGTGCCAGTAGTATAGCCGGGTCGACCACCGGGGAGCTGTTTTTT.